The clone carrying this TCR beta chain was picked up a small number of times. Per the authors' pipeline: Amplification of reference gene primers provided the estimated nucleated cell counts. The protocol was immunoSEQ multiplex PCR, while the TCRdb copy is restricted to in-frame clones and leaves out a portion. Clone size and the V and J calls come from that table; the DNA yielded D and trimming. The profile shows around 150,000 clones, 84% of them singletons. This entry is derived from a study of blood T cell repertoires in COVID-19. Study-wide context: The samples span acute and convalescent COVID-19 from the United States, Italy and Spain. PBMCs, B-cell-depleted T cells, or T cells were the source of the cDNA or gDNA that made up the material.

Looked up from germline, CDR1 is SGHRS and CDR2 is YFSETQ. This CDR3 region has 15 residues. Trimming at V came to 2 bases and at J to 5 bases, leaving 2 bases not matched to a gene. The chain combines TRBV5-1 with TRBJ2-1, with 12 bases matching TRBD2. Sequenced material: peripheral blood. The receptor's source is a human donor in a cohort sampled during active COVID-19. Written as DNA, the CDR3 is TGCGCCAGCAGCTTATGGACTAGCGGGGACAATGAGCAGTTCTTC. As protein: CASSLWTSGDNEQFF.